This T cell receptor beta chain was obtained from a study of glioma-infiltrating T cells after dendritic cell vaccination. Background on the study: Monocyte-derived dendritic cells, cultured seven days with IL-4 and GM-CSF, were pulsed with autologous tumor lysate. Three intradermal dendritic cell vaccine injections were given every two weeks. General study findings and limits: Higher pretreatment TIL content predicted longer progression-free time and survival.

Trimming at V came to 4 bases and at J to 4 bases, leaving 9 bases not matched to a gene. Germline V CDR1 and CDR2: MGHRA, YSYEKL. This CDR3 region has 16 residues. Primers: 60 V beta forward and 13 J beta reverse. Repertoires were generated with immunoSEQ multiplex PCR, while TCRdb's copy carries only in-frame clones and drops some. The repertoire holds tens of thousands of clones, with more than 65% as singletons. To note about this clone: Its antigen is currently unknown.

Specimen: blood, collected before dendritic cell vaccination. The origin of this receptor is a human donor with glioblastoma. V gene TRBV4-1 combines with J gene TRBJ1-3, with 8 positions matching TRBD1. In nucleotides, the CDR3 is TGCGCCAGCAGCCCCCGGCAGGGGGCTCAAGGAAACACCATATATTTT. Residues: CASSPRQGAQGNTIYF.